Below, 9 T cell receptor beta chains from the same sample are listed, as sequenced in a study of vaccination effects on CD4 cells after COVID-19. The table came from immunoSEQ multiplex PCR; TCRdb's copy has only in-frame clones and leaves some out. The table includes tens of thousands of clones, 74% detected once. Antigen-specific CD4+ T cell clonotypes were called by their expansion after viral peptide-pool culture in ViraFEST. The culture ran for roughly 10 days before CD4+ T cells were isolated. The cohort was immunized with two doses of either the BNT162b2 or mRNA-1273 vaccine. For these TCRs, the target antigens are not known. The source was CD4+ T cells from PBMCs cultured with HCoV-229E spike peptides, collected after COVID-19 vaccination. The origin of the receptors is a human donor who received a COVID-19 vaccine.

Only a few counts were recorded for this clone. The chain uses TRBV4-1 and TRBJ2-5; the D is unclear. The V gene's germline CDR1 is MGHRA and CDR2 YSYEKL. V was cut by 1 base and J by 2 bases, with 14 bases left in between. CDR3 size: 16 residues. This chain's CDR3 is CASSQGMGLRQETQYF. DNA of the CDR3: TGCGCCAGCAGCCAAGGTATGGGCCTGAGGCAAGAGACCCAGTACTTC.

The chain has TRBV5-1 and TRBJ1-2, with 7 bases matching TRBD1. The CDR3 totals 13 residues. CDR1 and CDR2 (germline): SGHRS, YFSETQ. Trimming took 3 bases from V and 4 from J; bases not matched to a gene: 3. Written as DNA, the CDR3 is TGCGCCAGCAGCTCGACAGGGCCCTATGGCTACACCTTC. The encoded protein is CASSSTGPYGYTF.

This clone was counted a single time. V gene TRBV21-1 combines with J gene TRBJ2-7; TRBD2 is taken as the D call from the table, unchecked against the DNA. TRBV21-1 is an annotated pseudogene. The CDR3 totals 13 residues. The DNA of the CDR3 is TGTGCCAGCCTCCAGGACTGGACCTACGAGCAGTACGTC. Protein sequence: CASLQDWTYEQYV.

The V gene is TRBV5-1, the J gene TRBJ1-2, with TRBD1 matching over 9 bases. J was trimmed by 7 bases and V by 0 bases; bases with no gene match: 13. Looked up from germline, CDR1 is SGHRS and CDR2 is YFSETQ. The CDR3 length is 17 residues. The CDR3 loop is CASSLADRGSQGGGYTF. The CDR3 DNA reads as TGCGCCAGCAGCTTGGCGGACAGGGGCAGCCAAGGGGGTGGCTACACCTTC.

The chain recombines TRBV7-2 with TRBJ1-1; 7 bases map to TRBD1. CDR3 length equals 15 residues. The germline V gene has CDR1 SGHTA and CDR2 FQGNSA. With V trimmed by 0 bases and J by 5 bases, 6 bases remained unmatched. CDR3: CASSLAAGGNTEAFF. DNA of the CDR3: TGTGCCAGCAGCTTAGCGGCAGGGGGAAATACTGAAGCTTTCTTT.

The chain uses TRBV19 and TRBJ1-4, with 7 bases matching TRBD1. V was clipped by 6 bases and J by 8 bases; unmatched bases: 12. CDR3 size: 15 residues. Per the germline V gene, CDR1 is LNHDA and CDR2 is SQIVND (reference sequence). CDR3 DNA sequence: TGTGCCAGTAGCGACAGGGCCCAGCTTGGCGAAAAACTGTTTTTT. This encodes CASSDRAQLGEKLFF. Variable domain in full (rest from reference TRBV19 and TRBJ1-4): DGGITQSPKYLFRKEGQNVTLSCEQNLNHDAMYWYRQDPGQGLRLIYYSQIVNDFQKGDIAEGYSVSREKKESFPLTVTSAQKNPTAFYLCASSDRAQLGEKLFFGSGTQLSVL.

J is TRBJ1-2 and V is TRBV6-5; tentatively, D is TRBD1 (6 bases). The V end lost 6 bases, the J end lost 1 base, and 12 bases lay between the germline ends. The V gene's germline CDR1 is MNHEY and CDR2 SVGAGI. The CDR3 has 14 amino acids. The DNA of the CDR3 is TGTGCCAGCAGGAGGACAGCCTTTAACTATGGCTACACCTTC. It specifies CASRRTAFNYGYTF.

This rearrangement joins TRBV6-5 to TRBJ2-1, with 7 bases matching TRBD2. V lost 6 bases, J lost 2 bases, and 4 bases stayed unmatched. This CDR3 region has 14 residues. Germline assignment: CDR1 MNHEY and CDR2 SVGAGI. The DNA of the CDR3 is TGTGCCAGCAGCGCTAGCGGACCCTACAATGAGCAGTTCTTC. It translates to CASSASGPYNEQFF.

CDR3 region: CASSYNRASDEQYV. The CDR3 coding sequence is TGTGCCAGCAGTTACAACCGGGCTAGTGACGAGCAGTACGTC. The chain couples TRBV6-5 to TRBJ2-7; no clear D gene. Germline CDR1 is MNHEY and CDR2 is SVGAGI. The CDR3 is 14 residues long. The V end was cut by 2 bases, the J end by 5 bases, with 13 bases between.